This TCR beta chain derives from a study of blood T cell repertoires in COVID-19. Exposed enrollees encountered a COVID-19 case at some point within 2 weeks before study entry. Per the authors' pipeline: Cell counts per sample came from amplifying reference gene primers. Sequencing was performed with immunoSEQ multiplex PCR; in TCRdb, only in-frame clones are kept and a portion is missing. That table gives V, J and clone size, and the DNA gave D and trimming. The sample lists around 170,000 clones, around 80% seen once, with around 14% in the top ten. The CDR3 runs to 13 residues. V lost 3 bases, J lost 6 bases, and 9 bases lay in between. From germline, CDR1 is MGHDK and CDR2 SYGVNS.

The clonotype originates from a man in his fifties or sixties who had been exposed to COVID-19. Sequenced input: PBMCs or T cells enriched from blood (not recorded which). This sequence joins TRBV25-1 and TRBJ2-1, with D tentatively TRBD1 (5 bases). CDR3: CASSDPGINEQFF. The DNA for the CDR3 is TGTGCCAGCAGTGACCCAGGGATCAATGAGCAGTTCTTC.